This TCR beta chain was sequenced in a study of OX40 agonist ivuxolimab in advanced cancers. Looking at the study overall: Cancers in dose escalation were hepatocellular, melanoma, renal cell and head and neck.

No patient had autoimmune disease or received systemic immunosuppression. As for this clone: Its cognate antigen is unknown.

Germline-derived CDR1 and CDR2 are SNHLY and FYNNEI. J was trimmed by 0 bases and V by 7 bases; bases with no gene match: 6. The CDR3 totals 14 residues. The study's findings and limits: Among T cells, CD8+ cells averaged more expanded clones than CD4+ cells.

This table comes from immunoSEQ multiplex PCR, and its TCRdb copy is limited to in-frame clones, with some not included. Here the sample spans under 200,000 clones, approximately 94% being singletons. The chain is built from TRBV2 and TRBJ2-7; 7 nucleotides line up with TRBD2. The source material was CD4+ or CD8+ T cells sorted from blood, sampled in a trial of the OX40 agonist ivuxolimab. This receptor was taken from an adult with an advanced solid tumor such as melanoma, head and neck, liver or kidney cancer. CDR3 sequence: CASTRDYSSYEQYF. The CDR3, as DNA: TGTGCCAGCACCCGGGACTATAGCTCCTACGAGCAGTACTTC.